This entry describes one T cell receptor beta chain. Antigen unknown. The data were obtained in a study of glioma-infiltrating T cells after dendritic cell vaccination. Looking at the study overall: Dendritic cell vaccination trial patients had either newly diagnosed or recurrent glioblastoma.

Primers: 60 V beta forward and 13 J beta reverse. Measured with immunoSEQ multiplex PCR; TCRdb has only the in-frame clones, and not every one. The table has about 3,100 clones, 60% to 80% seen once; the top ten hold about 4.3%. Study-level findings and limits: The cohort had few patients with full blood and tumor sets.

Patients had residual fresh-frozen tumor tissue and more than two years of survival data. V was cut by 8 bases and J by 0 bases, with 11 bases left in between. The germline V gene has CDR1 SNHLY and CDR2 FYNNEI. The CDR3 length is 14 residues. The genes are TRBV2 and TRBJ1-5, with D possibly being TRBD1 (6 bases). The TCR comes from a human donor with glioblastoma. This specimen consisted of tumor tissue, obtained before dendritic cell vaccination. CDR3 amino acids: CASHRDNSNQPQHF. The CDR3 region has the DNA TGTGCCAGCCACCGGGACAATAGCAATCAGCCCCAGCATTTT.